This T cell receptor beta chain was documented in a study of cytomegalovirus exposure and HLA in healthy donors. Overall study findings and caveats: The authors listed 150 or so TCR beta chains as cytomegalovirus-associated. Reportedly, a later analysis found an Asian-associated ancestry cluster had fewer N-insertions than the roughly 700-donor mean. Segments of the TCR beta V type were, in most cases, productive about 90% or about 30% of the time in an earlier analysis.

A multiplex PCR was run with 60 Vbeta primers and 13 Jbeta primers. TCRdb's copy holds only in-frame clones and misses some; the assay was immunoSEQ multiplex PCR. The sample contains 180,000 or so clones, less than 80% of which appear only once. A note on this clone: Its cognate antigen is unknown.

CDR3 length: 15 residues. The J segment lost 3 bases and the V segment lost 4 bases, leaving 6 bases of the junction unmatched. Germline V gene data show CDR1 as KGHSH and CDR2 as LQKENI. The receptor was derived from a man aged 18 to 30 in good health and CMV-seronegative. The sample comprised PBMCs. This chain connects TRBV18 to TRBJ2-3, with 8 bases identical to TRBD2. In DNA form, the CDR3 reads TGTGCCAGCTCACGCCGGGGGGGCGTAACAGATACGCAGTATTTT. This codes for CASSRRGGVTDTQYF.